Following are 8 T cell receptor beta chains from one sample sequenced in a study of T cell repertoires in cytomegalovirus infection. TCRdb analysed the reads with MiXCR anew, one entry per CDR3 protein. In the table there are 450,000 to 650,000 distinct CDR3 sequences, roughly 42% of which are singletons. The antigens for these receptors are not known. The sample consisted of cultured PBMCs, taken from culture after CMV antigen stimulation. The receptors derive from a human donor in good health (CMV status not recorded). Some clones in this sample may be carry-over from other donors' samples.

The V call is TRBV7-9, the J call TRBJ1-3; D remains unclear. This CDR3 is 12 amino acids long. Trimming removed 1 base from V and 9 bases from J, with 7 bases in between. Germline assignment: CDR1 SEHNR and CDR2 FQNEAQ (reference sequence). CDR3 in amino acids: CASSLDESTIYF. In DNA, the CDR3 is TGTGCCAGCAGCTTAGATGAGAGCACCATATATTTT.

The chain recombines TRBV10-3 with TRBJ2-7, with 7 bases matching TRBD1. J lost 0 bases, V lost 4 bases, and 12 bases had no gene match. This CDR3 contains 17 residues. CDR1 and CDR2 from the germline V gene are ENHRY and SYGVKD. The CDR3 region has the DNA TGTGCCATCAGTGGGGGGACGACAGGGAAAGGCTCCTACGAGCAGTACTTC. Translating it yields CAISGGTTGKGSYEQYF.

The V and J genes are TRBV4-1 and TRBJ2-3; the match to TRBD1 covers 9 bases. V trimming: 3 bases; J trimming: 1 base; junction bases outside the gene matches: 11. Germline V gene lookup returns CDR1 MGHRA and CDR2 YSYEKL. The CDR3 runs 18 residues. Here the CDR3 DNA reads TGCGCCAGCAGCCACCTCCGGGACAGGGAGTCGGGCACAGATACGCAGTATTTT. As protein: CASSHLRDRESGTDTQYF.

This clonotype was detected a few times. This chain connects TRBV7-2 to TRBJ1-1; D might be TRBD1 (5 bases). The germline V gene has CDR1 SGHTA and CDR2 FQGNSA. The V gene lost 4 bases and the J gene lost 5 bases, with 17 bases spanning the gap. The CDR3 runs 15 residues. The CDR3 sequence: CASSYRWTRLTEAFF. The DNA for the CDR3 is TGTGCCAGCAGCTATCGGTGGACACGTTTAACTGAAGCTTTCTTT.

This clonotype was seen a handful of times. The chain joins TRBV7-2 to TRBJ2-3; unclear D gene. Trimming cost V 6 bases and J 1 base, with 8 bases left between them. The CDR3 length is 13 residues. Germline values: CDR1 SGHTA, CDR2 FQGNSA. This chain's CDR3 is CASSIARTDTQYF. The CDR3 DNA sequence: TGTGCCAGCAGTATAGCCCGCACAGATACGCAGTATTTT.

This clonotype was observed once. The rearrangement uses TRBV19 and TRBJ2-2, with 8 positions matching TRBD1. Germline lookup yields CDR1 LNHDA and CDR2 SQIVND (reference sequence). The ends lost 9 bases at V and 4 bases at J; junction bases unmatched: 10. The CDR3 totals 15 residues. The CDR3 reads CASRQGAYTTGELFF. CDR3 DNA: TGTGCCAGCAGGCAGGGGGCCTATACCACCGGGGAGCTGTTTTTT.

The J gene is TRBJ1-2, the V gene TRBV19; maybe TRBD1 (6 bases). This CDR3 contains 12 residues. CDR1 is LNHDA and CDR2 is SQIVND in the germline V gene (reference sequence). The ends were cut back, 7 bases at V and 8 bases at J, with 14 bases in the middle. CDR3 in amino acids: CASKQGLSGYTF. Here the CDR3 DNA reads TGTGCCAGTAAACAGGGTCTAAGCGGCTACACCTTC.

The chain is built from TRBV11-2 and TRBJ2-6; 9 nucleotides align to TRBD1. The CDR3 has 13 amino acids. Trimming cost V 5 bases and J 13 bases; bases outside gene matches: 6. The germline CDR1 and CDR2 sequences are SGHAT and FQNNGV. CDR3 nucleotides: TGTGCCAGCAGCGGACCGGGACAGGGTGTCCTGACTTTC. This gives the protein CASSGPGQGVLTF. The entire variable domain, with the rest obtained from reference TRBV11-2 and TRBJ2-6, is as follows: EAGVAQSPRYKIIEKRQSVAFWCNPISGHATLYWYQQILGQGPKLLIQFQNNGVVDDSQLPKDRFSAERLKGVDSTLKIQPAKLEDSAVYLCASSGPGQGVLTFGAGSRLTVL.